What follows are 15 T cell receptor beta chains derived from one specimen sequenced in a study of T cell responses to AZD1222 COVID-19 vaccine. Profiling relied on immunoSEQ multiplex PCR, and the TCRdb table lists in-frame clones only, not all of them. This sample has 150,000 to 200,000 clones, with about 94% found just once. This specimen was peripheral blood, taken on day 0 of AZD1222 vaccination. The receptor set was obtained from an adult in good health.

This clone was observed once. The V call is TRBV6-1, the J call TRBJ2-4; D ambiguous. CDR3 length: 15 amino acids. Looked up from germline, CDR1 is MNHNS and CDR2 is SASEGT. V dropped 2 bases and J dropped 0 bases, with 8 bases sitting between them. In DNA form, the CDR3 reads TGTGCCAGCAGTGAACCCCCCCTAGCCAAAAACATTCAGTACTTC. It yields the protein CASSEPPLAKNIQYF.

The J gene is TRBJ2-3, the V gene TRBV14, with a tentative D call TRBD1 (6 bases). With 1 base removed from V and 4 bases from J, the gap between germline ends came to 15 bases. The CDR3 is 16 residues long. Looked up from germline, CDR1 is SGHDN and CDR2 is FVKESK. CDR3 DNA: TGTGCCAGCAGCCAAGCTCAGGGACATGGAGCAGATACGCAGTATTTT. The encoded protein is CASSQAQGHGADTQYF.

V and J are TRBV19 and TRBJ2-3; D not resolved. This CDR3 is 12 amino acids long. Germline CDR1 and CDR2: LNHDA and SQIVND (reference sequence). V was trimmed by 5 bases and J by 0 bases, leaving 3 bases between them. In DNA form, the CDR3 reads TGTGCCAGTAGTCCTAGCACAGATACGCAGTATTTT. This codes for CASSPSTDTQYF.

This clone appeared a single time. This chain links TRBV5-1 with TRBJ2-7; D is perhaps TRBD2 (5 bases). Germline V gene lookup returns CDR1 SGHRS and CDR2 YFSETQ. V was shortened by 2 bases and J by 3 bases, with 9 bases between the two germline ends. This CDR3 has 13 residues. The CDR3 here is CASSFEGHYEQYF. CDR3 nucleotide sequence: TGCGCCAGCAGCTTCGAGGGCCACTACGAGCAGTACTTC.

This sequence joins TRBV6-5 and TRBJ2-1; no clear D. Germline assignment: CDR1 MNHEY and CDR2 SVGAGI. V gave up 6 bases and J gave up 11 bases, with 11 bases separating them. This CDR3 region has 11 residues. This CDR3 reads CASSQQEKQFF. In nucleotides, the CDR3 is TGTGCCAGCAGCCAGCAAGAGAAGCAGTTCTTC.

The chain links TRBV2 to TRBJ2-7; D unresolved. CDR1 SNHLY and CDR2 FYNNEI come from the germline V gene. Trimming removed 1 base from V and 7 bases from J, with 5 bases in between. The CDR3 is made up of 11 amino acids. The CDR3 reads CASSEVTEQYF. The DNA of the CDR3 is TGTGCCAGCAGTGAAGTGACAGAGCAGTACTTC.

This CDR3 is CASSSLFAGEDGEQYF. As DNA, the CDR3 is TGTGCCAGCAGTTCCCTATTCGCGGGAGAGGATGGGGAGCAGTACTTC. V is TRBV27 and J is TRBJ2-7, with 7 bases matching TRBD2. The CDR3 length is 16 residues. Trimming at V came to 4 bases and at J to 7 bases, leaving 16 bases not matched to a gene. Per the germline V gene, CDR1 is MNHEY and CDR2 is SMNVEV (reference sequence).

This CDR3 is CASSLTGRQSEPQHF. In DNA form, the CDR3 reads TGTGCCAGCAGCTTAACAGGAAGACAGTCAGAGCCCCAGCATTTT. The chain joins TRBV11-2 to TRBJ1-5, with D possibly matching TRBD1 (5 bases). The CDR3 consists of 15 residues. V lost 2 bases and J 8 bases, leaving 16 bases between the germline ends. Germline CDR1 reads SGHAT; CDR2 reads FQNNGV.

V usage is TRBV7-8 and J usage is TRBJ1-2, with 8 nucleotides matching TRBD1. The junction had 7 bases not matched to a gene; V was cut back by 4 bases and J by 9 bases. This CDR3 is built from 13 residues. Per the germline V gene, CDR1 is SGHVS and CDR2 is FQNEAQ. CDR3 DNA: TGTGCCAGCAGCTACGACAGGGGCGAGCGCTACACCTTC. Translating it yields CASSYDRGERYTF.

CDR3 sequence (DNA): TGTGCCAGCAGCTTTCATCCGGGACTAGCGCGGAATGAGCAGTTCTTC. Translated: CASSFHPGLARNEQFF. The rearrangement uses TRBV9 and TRBJ2-1; TRBD2 aligns across 10 bases. CDR1 and CDR2 from the germline V gene are SGDLS and YYNGEE. There are 16 residues in the CDR3. V shed 4 bases, J shed 7 bases, and the junction held 11 bases outside the gene matches. The variable domain in full, with the rest retrieved from reference TRBV9 and TRBJ2-1, is DSGVTQTPKHLITATGQRVTLRCSPRSGDLSVYWYQQSLDQGLQFLIQYYNGEERAKGNILERFSAQQFPDLHSELNLSSLELGDSALYFCASSFHPGLARNEQFFGPGTRLTVL.

V and J are TRBV4-3 and TRBJ1-6; D might be TRBD1 (6 bases). The germline gives CDR1 LGHNA, CDR2 YSLEER. This CDR3 region has 14 residues. V lost 1 base, J lost 10 bases, and 11 bases lay in between. CDR3 in amino acids: CASSQVPGESPLHF. The CDR3 nucleotides are TGCGCCAGCAGCCAAGTGCCAGGGGAATCACCCCTCCACTTT.

The rearrangement joins TRBV5-1 to TRBJ1-6; 9 nucleotides align to TRBD1. The CDR3 runs to 15 residues. The trim removed 7 bases at V and 7 bases at J, leaving 9 bases unmatched. The germline V gene has CDR1 SGHRS and CDR2 YFSETQ. The CDR3 DNA sequence: TGCGCCAGCTACTCTGGGGACAGGGACAATTCACCCCTCCACTTT. Translated: CASYSGDRDNSPLHF.

V is TRBV10-2 and J is TRBJ2-1, with D maybe TRBD2 (6 bases). The CDR3 is 14 amino acids. Germline CDR1 is WSHSY and CDR2 is SAAADI. V lost 8 bases and J 6 bases, leaving 17 bases between the germline ends. CDR3 coding DNA: TGCGCCAGCCGTCCGGGACTGCGGACCAATGAGCAGTTCTTC. This encodes CASRPGLRTNEQFF.

The V call is TRBV19, the J call TRBJ1-2, with 7 bases aligning to TRBD1. CDR1 is LNHDA, CDR2 SQIVND, per germline (reference sequence). Trimming took 0 bases from V and 4 from J; bases not matched to a gene: 8. The CDR3 contains 16 residues. The CDR3 nucleotides are TGTGCCAGTAGTATAGATCGACCTGGGACAGCCTATGGCTACACCTTC. Amino acids: CASSIDRPGTAYGYTF.

The V call is TRBV19, the J call TRBJ1-5; D might be TRBD1 (6 bases). Germline-derived CDR1 and CDR2 are LNHDA and SQIVND (reference sequence). The germline V and J ends were trimmed by 3 bases and 1 base, with 10 bases remaining between them. The CDR3 spans 15 residues. Written as DNA, the CDR3 is TGTGCCAGTAGTATGACCAGGGGCAGCAATCAGCCCCAGCATTTT. Its translation is CASSMTRGSNQPQHF.